These T cell receptor beta chains were read from a single sample in a study of control samples from healthy donors and cancer patients. Here immunoSEQ multiplex PCR was the method, and the copy in TCRdb shows in-frame clones only, minus some. The sample holds some 87,000 clones, approximately 80% seen once. The sample taken for sequencing was PBMCs. All receptors derive from a man aged 55 to 69 with head and neck cancer. Both conserved end residues are part of each CDR3. A D gene is named only where the DNA matches it firmly. The size entry is marked missing in some rows and otherwise reads once, few, many or a size class.

>-|TRBD2|TRBJ2-5|TRBV12-3/TRBV12-4
TGTGCCAGCGCGAGGCAGGGAGGGGAGACCCAGTACTTC
CASARQGGETQYF
>once|TRBD2|TRBJ2-1|TRBV23-1
TGCGCCAGCAGTCAATACTCCCGGACTAGCGGGTTAGGTTACAATGAGCAGTTCTTC
CASSQYSRTSGLGYNEQFF
>-|-|TRBJ1-2|TRBV18
TGTGCCAGCTCCCAGCGGACAGAAGGCTACACCTTC
CASSQRTEGYTF
>-|-|TRBJ2-7|TRBV2
TGTGCCAGCAGTGAAGGCAGCTTCACGCCCGAGCAGTACTTC
CASSEGSFTPEQYF
>-|-|TRBJ1-2|TRBV12-3/TRBV12-4
TGTGCCAGCAGGCGGGGGGAAGACTATGGCTACACCTTC
CASRRGEDYGYTF
>-|-|TRBJ1-5|TRBV2
TGTGCCAGCAGTCTAAGTCAGCCCCAGCATTTT
CASSLSQPQHF
>once|-|TRBJ1-5|TRBV10-3
TGTGCCATCAGTACGACAGATCCCAATCAGCCCCAGCATTTT
CAISTTDPNQPQHF
>-|TRBD1|TRBJ1-3|TRBV5-1
TGCGCCAGCAGCGTCGGGACAGGGACCTCTGGAAACACCATATATTTT
CASSVGTGTSGNTIYF
>-|TRBD2|TRBJ2-7|TRBV7-6
TGTGCCAGCAGCACCGAAGGCAGACCGGGACTATTTAGACACGAGCAGTACTTC
CASSTEGRPGLFRHEQYF
>once|TRBD1|TRBJ1-5|TRBV28
TGTGCCAGCAGTCCGTCAGGGGGCAGGCAGCCCCAGCATTTT
CASSPSGGRQPQHF
>-|-|TRBJ1-2|TRBV18
TGTGCCAGCTCACCAACATCAGTCGGGGATGGCTACACCTTC
CASSPTSVGDGYTF
>-|TRBD2|TRBJ2-1|TRBV2
TGTGCCAGCACCCTAGCGGGAGAGGCATGGTTCTTC
CASTLAGEAWFF
>-|-|TRBJ1-3|TRBV15
TGTGCCACCGCTTATGGGTCTGGAAACACCATATATTTT
CATAYGSGNTIYF
>-|TRBD2|TRBJ2-3|TRBV27
TGTGCCAGCAGTTTCTGGGTAGCGGGATCGGAAGATACGCAGTATTTT
CASSFWVAGSEDTQYF
>-|TRBD2|TRBJ2-1|TRBV9
TGTGCCAGCAGTATTAGCGGGATAAATGAGCAGTTCTTC
CASSISGINEQFF
>-|-|TRBJ1-1|TRBV27
TGTGCCAGCAGCCCGGGACGGACGTTGGTTATCACTGAAGCTTTCTTT
CASSPGRTLVITEAFF
>-|-|TRBJ1-5|TRBV2
TGTGCCAGCAGTCCCCTAGGGGGGGCCCTTAAGGAGCCCCAGCATTTT
CASSPLGGALKEPQHF
>-|TRBD2|TRBJ2-1|TRBV13
TGTGCCAGCAGCTTGGACAAGAGCGGGGTACGTTACAATGAGCAGTTCTTC
CASSLDKSGVRYNEQFF
>-|-|TRBJ1-1|TRBV5-1
TGCGCCAGCAGCTTGTCGGGAGGGTCCTTGAACACTGAAGCTTTCTTT
CASSLSGGSLNTEAFF
>few|-|TRBJ1-1|TRBV4-2
TGTGCCAGCAGCCAAGGGAGTGTGGGAGCTTTCTTT
CASSQGSVGAFF
>-|-|TRBJ1-1|TRBV30
TGTGCCTGGACCCGTCGACTTATGGGTGAGGAAGCTTTCTTT
CAWTRRLMGEEAFF
>-|TRBD1|TRBJ1-5|TRBV18
TGTGCCAGCTCACCGACCACAGGGGCCCAGCCCCAGCATTTT
CASSPTTGAQPQHF
>-|-|TRBJ1-4|TRBV5-1
TGCGCCAGCAGCTTGGGGGGTGCGGGTGAAAAACTGTTTTTT
CASSLGGAGEKLFF
>-|-|TRBJ1-1|TRBV6-5
TGTGCCAGCAACGACCTCTCGTCGGGGGGCACTGAAGCTTTCTTT
CASNDLSSGGTEAFF
>once|-|TRBJ1-2|TRBV5-5
TGTGCCAGCAGCTCCAATTGGGGGGTGGGAGCCTACTATGGCTACACCTTC
CASSSNWGVGAYYGYTF
>-|-|TRBJ2-2|TRBV5-1
TGCGCCAGCAGCTTGGATCCGAACACCGGGGAGCTGTTTTTT
CASSLDPNTGELFF
>-|TRBD2|TRBJ2-1|TRBV29-1
TGCAGCGTTCGGCTTCCTAGCGGGGGGGGCTCCGGTGAGCAGTTCTTC
CSVRLPSGGGSGEQFF
>-|-|TRBJ2-3|TRBV2
TGTGCCAGCAGAGAGTGGCAGGGAAGGACAGATACGCAGTATTTT
CASREWQGRTDTQYF
>-|-|TRBJ2-5|TRBV5-4
TGTGCCAGCAGCTTGAGAGGGGTGGAGACCCAGTACTTC
CASSLRGVETQYF
>-|-|TRBJ2-5|TRBV5-6
TGTGCCAGCGCCTTGGCCCGAGAGACCCAGTACTTC
CASALARETQYF
>few|TRBD2|TRBJ2-1|TRBV7-8
TGTGCCAGCAGCCTAGGATCGACTAGCGGGTACAATGAGCAGTTCTTC
CASSLGSTSGYNEQFF
>once|-|TRBJ2-3|TRBV11-2
TGTGCCAGCAGCTTAGCGGCAGGGAGTACGCAGTATTTT
CASSLAAGSTQYF
>-|TRBD2|TRBJ2-7|TRBV3-1/TRBV3-2
TGTGCCAGCAGCCAAGATACCCTAGCGGGTACCGGGGACGAGCAGTACTTC
CASSQDTLAGTGDEQYF
>-|-|TRBJ2-2|TRBV6-5
TGTGCCAGCAGTTACACCGGCAGGGGCACCGGGGAGCTGTTTTTT
CASSYTGRGTGELFF
>-|-|TRBJ1-5|TRBV20-1
TGCAGTGCTAGTAATCAGGGAGCCTATAGCAATCAGCCCCAGCATTTT
CSASNQGAYSNQPQHF
>-|TRBD2|TRBJ2-1|TRBV5-4
TGTGCCAGCAGCTTGAGGCTAGCGGGAGTCAATGAGCAGTTCTTC
CASSLRLAGVNEQFF
>few|-|TRBJ1-4|TRBV14
TGTGCCAGCAGCCAAGATATACAGGGTCGAGAAAAACTGTTTTTT
CASSQDIQGREKLFF
>-|TRBD1|TRBJ1-4|TRBV10-3
TGTGCCATCAGGGAAGGGGGCACTAATGAAAAACTGTTTTTT
CAIREGGTNEKLFF
>-|TRBD2|TRBJ2-1|TRBV5-1
TGCGCCAGCAGCGCGCGGGGGGAAGGGGATGAGCAGTTCTTC
CASSARGEGDEQFF
>-|-|TRBJ1-2|TRBV15
TGTGCCACCAGCAGATCCGCCGGGGAAATGATCGACTATGGCTACACCTTC
CATSRSAGEMIDYGYTF
>-|-|TRBJ2-7|TRBV5-1
TGCGCCAGCGGGGGAGGGGAGACAGGGCGCGAGCAGTACTTC
CASGGGETGREQYF
>-|TRBD2|TRBJ2-1|TRBV10-2
TGCGCCAGCAGCCAGCGGGGTACCTACAATGAGCAGTTCTTC
CASSQRGTYNEQFF
>-|-|TRBJ1-1|TRBV10-3
TGTGCCATCAGTGTGGGGGAGAACACTGAAGCTTTCTTT
CAISVGENTEAFF
>few|-|TRBJ1-6|TRBV7-2
TGTGCCAGCAGCTCACAGGGAGATAATTCACCCCTCCACTTT
CASSSQGDNSPLHF
>few|-|TRBJ2-7|TRBV12-3/TRBV12-4
TGTGCTCTCGGGGGCCCGGACGAGCAGTACTTC
CALGGPDEQYF
>-|-|TRBJ2-5|TRBV27
TGTGCCAGCAGTTTAAACGGAGAGACCCAGTACTTC
CASSLNGETQYF
>-|TRBD2|TRBJ2-7|TRBV6-4
TGTGCCAGACTCCTCCGGACTAGCGGGAGGGGGCCCTACGAGCAGTACTTC
CARLLRTSGRGPYEQYF
>-|-|TRBJ2-3|TRBV7-2
TGTGCCAGCAGCTTAGGGGGTCCTCCAGATACGCAGTATTTT
CASSLGGPPDTQYF
>once|-|TRBJ1-3|TRBV28
TGTGCCAGTGGAGGTTACACCATATATTTT
CASGGYTIYF
>-|TRBD2|TRBJ2-1|TRBV19
TGTGCCAGTAGTATAATCCCGGCGGGAGAGGGCTACAATGAGCAGTTCTTC
CASSIIPAGEGYNEQFF
>-|-|TRBJ2-1|TRBV3-1/TRBV3-2
TGTGCCAGCAGCCATTCCCTCTACGGCAATGAGCAGTTCTTC
CASSHSLYGNEQFF
>few|-|TRBJ1-4|TRBV6-6
TGTGCCAGCAGTTATAGAGCAACTAATGAAAAACTGTTTTTT
CASSYRATNEKLFF
>-|TRBD2|TRBJ2-1|TRBV19
TGTGCCACCAAGCGGGACCGCTCCTACAATGAGCAGTTCTTC
CATKRDRSYNEQFF
>-|TRBD2|TRBJ2-3|TRBV3-1/TRBV3-2
TGTGCCAGCAGCCCCCTGGGAGGGAGAGGGTCAGATACGCAGTATTTT
CASSPLGGRGSDTQYF